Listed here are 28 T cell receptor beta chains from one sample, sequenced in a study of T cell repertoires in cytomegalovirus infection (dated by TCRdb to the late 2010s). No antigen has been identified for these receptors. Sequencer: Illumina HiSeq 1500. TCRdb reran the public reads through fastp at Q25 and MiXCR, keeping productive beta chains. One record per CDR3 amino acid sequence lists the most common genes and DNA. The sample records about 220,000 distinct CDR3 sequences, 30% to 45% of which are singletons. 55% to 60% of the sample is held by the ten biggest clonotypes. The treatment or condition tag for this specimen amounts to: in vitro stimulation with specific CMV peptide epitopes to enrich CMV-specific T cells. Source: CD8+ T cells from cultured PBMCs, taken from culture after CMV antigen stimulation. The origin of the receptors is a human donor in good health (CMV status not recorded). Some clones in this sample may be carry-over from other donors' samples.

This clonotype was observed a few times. The CDR3 loop is CASSQDRGSQETQYF. In nucleotides, the CDR3 is TGCGCCAGCAGCCAAGATAGGGGGTCACAAGAGACCCAGTACTTC. This chain uses TRBV4-1 with TRBJ2-5; the D gene is possibly TRBD1 (6 bases). V was pared by 0 bases and J by 2 bases, with 10 bases between. Germline CDR1 and CDR2: MGHRA and YSYEKL. This CDR3 has 15 amino acids.

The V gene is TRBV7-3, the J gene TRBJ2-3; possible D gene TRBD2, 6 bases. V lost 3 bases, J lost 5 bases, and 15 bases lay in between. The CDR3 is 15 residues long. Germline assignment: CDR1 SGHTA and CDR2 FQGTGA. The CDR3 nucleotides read TGTGCCAGCAGCTTGGGGGGAAGGGACGGAGATACGCAGTATTTT. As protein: CASSLGGRDGDTQYF. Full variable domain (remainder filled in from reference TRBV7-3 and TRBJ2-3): GAGVSQTPSNKVTEKGKYVELRCDPISGHTALYWYRQSLGQGPEFLIYFQGTGAADDSGLPNDRFFAVRPEGSVSTLKIQRTERGDSAVYLCASSLGGRDGDTQYFGPGTRLTVL.

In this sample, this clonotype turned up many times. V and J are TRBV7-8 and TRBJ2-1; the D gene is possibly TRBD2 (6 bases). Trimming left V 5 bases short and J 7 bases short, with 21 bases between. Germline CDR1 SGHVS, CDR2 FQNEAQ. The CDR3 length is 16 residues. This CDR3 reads CASSPLYLGEDNEQFF. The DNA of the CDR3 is TGTGCCAGCAGCCCCCTGTATTTAGGGGAGGATAATGAGCAGTTCTTC.

CDR3 loop: CASSVAGASYNEQFF. The CDR3 bases are TGTGCCAGCAGTGTAGCGGGAGCGTCCTACAATGAGCAGTTCTTC. The genes are TRBV6-2 or TRBV6-3 and TRBJ2-1; 9 bases line up with TRBD2. The CDR3 is 15 residues long. V lost 5 bases, J lost 1 base, and 3 bases stayed unmatched. CDR1 MNHEY and CDR2 SVGEGT come from the germline V gene.

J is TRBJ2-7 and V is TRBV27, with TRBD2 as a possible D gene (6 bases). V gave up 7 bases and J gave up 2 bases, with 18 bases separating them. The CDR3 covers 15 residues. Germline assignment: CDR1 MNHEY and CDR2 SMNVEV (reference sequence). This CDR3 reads CASKGELAPTYEQYF. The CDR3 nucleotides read TGTGCCAGCAAGGGAGAGCTAGCGCCCACCTACGAGCAGTACTTC.

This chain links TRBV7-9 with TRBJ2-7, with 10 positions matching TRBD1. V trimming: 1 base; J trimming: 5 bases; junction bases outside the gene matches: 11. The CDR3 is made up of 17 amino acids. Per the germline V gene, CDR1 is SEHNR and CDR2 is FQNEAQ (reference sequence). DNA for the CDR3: TGTGCCAGCAGCTTAGGCCTGACAGACAGGGGGCTGGACGAGCAGTACTTC. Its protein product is CASSLGLTDRGLDEQYF.

The CDR3 here is CASNSRQGFGANVLTF. The CDR3 DNA is TGTGCCAGCAACTCCCGACAGGGCTTCGGGGCCAACGTCCTGACTTTC. The chain carries TRBV7-6 and TRBJ2-6, with 7 positions matching TRBD1. Germline CDR1 SGHVS, CDR2 FNYEAQ. J gave up 4 bases and V 7 bases, and 10 bases lay outside the gene matches. This CDR3 spans 16 amino acids.

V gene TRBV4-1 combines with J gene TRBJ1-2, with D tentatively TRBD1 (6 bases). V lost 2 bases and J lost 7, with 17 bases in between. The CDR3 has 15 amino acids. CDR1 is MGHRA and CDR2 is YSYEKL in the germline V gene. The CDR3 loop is CASSQTIQGRSGYTF. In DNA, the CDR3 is TGCGCCAGCAGCCAAACGATCCAGGGGCGAAGTGGCTACACCTTC.

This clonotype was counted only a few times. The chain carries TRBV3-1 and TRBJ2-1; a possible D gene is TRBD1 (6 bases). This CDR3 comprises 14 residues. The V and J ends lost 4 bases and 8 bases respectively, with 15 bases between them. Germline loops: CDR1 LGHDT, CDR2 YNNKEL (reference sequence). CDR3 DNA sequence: TGTGCCAGCAGCCGCAGCGGCAGGGGTCATGAGCAGTTCTTC. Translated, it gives CASSRSGRGHEQFF.

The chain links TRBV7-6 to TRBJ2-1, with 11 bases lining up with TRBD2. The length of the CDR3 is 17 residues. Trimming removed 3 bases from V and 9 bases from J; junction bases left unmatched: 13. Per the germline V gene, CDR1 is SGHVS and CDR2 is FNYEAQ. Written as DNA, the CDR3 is TGTGCCAGCAGCTTGGTAGCGGGAGGGCCAGAGTACGGTGAGCAGTTCTTC. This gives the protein CASSLVAGGPEYGEQFF.

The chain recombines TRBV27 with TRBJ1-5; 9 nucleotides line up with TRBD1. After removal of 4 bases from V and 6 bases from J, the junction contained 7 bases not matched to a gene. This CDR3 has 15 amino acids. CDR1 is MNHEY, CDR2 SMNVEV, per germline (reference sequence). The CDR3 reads CASSSMGQGGQPQHF. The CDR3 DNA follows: TGTGCCAGCAGTTCTATGGGACAGGGTGGTCAGCCCCAGCATTTT.

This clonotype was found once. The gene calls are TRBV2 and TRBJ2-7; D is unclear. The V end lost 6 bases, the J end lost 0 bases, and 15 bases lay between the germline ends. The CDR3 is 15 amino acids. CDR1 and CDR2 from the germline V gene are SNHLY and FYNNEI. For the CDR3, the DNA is TGTGCCAGCAGCAGTATAAGGGCCAGCTCCTACGAGCAGTACTTC. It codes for CASSSIRASSYEQYF.

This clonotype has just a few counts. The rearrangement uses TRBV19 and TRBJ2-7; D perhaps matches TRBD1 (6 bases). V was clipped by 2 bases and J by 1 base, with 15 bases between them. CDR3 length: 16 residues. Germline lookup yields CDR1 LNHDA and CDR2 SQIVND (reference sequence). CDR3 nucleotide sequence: TGTGCCAGTAGTATATGGGGGCCAGAAAAATCCTACGAGCAGTACTTC. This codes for CASSIWGPEKSYEQYF.

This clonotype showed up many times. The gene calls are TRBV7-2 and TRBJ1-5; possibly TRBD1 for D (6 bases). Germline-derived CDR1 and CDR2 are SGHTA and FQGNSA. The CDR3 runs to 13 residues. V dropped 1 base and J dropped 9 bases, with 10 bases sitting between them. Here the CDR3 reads CASSLVGGPPQHF. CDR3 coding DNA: TGTGCCAGCAGCTTAGTAGGGGGTCCGCCCCAGCATTTT.

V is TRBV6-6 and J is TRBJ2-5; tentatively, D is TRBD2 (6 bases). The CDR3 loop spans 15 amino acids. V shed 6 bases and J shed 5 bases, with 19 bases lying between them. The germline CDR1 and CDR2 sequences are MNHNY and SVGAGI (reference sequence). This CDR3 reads CASRLPGLEGETQYF. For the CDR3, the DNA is TGTGCCAGCAGGCTTCCGGGACTGGAGGGGGAGACCCAGTACTTC.

The CDR3 reads CASSLGLNYGYTF. CDR3 nucleotide sequence: TGTGCCAGCAGCTTAGGGCTTAACTATGGCTACACCTTC. The rearrangement joins TRBV7-2 to TRBJ1-2; D uncertain. Germline CDR1 reads SGHTA; CDR2 reads FQGNSA. The CDR3 has 13 amino acids. The V gene lost 1 base and the J gene lost 1 base, with 4 bases spanning the gap. Full variable domain (missing parts from reference TRBV7-2 and TRBJ1-2): GAGVSQSPSNKVTEKGKDVELRCDPISGHTALYWYRQSLGQGLEFLIYFQGNSAPDKSGLPSDRFSAERTGGSVSTLTIQRTQQEDSAVYLCASSLGLNYGYTFGSGTRLTVV.

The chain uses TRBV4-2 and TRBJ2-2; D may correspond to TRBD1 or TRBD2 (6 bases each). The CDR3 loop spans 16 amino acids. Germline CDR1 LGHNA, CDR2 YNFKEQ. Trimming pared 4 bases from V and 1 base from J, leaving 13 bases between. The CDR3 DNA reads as TGTGCCAGCAGCCCAAGGGGGGTGAGGAACACCGGGGAGCTGTTTTTT. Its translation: CASSPRGVRNTGELFF.

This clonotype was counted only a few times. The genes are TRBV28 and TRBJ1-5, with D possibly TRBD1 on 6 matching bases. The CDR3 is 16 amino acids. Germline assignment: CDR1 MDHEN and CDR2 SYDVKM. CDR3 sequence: CATNYLEGTHYQPQHF. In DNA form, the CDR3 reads TGTGCTACAAACTATCTCGAGGGGACACATTATCAGCCCCAGCATTTT.

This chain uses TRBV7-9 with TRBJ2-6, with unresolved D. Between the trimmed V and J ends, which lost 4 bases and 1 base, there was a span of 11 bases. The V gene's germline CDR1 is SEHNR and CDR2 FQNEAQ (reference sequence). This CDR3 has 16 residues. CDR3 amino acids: CASSSSEVSGANVLTF. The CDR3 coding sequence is TGTGCCAGCAGCTCCTCAGAAGTTTCTGGGGCCAACGTCCTGACTTTC.

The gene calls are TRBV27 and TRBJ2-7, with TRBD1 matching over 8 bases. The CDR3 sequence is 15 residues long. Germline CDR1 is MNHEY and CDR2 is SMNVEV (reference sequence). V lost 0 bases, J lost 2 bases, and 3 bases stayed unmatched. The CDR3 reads CASSLSRGRAYEQYF. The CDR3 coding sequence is TGTGCCAGCAGTTTATCCAGGGGGCGAGCCTACGAGCAGTACTTC.

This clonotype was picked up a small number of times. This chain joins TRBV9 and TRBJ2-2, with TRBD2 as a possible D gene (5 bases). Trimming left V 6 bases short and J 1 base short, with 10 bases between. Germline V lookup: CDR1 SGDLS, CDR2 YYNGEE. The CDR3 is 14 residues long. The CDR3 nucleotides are TGTGCCAGCAACACGGGAATGAACACCGGGGAGCTGTTTTTT. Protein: CASNTGMNTGELFF.

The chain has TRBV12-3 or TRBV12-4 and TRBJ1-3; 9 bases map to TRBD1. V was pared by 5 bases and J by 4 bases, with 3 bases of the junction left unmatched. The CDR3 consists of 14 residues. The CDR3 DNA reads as TGTGCCAGCAGTCTGGGACAGGGAGGAAACACCATATATTTT. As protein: CASSLGQGGNTIYF.

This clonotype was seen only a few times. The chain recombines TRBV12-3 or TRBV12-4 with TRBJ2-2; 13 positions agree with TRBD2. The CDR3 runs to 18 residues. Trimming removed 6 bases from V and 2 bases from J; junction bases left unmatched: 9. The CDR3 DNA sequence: TGTGCCAGCAGGTCTCGGACTAGCGGGGGTTCCAACACCGGGGAGCTGTTTTTT. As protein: CASRSRTSGGSNTGELFF.

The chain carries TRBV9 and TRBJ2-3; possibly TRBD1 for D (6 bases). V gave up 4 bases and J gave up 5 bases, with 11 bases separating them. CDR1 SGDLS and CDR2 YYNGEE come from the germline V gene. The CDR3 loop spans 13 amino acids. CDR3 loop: CASSLTGRDTQYF. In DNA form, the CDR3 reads TGTGCCAGCAGCCTAACAGGGAGAGATACGCAGTATTTT.

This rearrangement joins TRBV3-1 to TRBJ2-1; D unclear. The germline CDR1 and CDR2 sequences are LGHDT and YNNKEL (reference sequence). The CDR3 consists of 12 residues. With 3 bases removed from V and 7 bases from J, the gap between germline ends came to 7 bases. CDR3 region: CASSQMLNEQFF. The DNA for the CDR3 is TGTGCCAGCAGCCAGATGTTGAATGAGCAGTTCTTC.

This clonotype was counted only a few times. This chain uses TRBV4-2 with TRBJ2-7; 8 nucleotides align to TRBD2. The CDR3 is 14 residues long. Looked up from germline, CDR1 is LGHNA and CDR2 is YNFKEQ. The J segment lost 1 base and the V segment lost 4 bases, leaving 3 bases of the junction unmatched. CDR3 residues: CASSPLADSYEQYF. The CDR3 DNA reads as TGTGCCAGCAGCCCACTAGCGGATTCCTACGAGCAGTACTTC.

The CDR3 sequence: CASSLAVGGRYNEQFF. Written as DNA, the CDR3 is TGCGCCAGCAGCTTGGCCGTCGGGGGCCGCTACAATGAGCAGTTCTTC. The genes are TRBV5-1 and TRBJ2-1; D might be TRBD1 or TRBD2, each matching 6 bases. The CDR3 runs 16 residues. Germline V gene lookup returns CDR1 SGHRS and CDR2 YFSETQ. The V and J ends lost 0 bases and 3 bases respectively, with 13 bases between them.

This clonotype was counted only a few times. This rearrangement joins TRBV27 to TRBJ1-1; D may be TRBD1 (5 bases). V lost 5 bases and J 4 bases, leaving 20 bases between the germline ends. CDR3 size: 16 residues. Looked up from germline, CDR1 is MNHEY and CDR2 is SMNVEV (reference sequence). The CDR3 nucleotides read TGTGCCAGCAGTCCCTCAACCGGGGACGCGGGCACTGAAGCTTTCTTT. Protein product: CASSPSTGDAGTEAFF.